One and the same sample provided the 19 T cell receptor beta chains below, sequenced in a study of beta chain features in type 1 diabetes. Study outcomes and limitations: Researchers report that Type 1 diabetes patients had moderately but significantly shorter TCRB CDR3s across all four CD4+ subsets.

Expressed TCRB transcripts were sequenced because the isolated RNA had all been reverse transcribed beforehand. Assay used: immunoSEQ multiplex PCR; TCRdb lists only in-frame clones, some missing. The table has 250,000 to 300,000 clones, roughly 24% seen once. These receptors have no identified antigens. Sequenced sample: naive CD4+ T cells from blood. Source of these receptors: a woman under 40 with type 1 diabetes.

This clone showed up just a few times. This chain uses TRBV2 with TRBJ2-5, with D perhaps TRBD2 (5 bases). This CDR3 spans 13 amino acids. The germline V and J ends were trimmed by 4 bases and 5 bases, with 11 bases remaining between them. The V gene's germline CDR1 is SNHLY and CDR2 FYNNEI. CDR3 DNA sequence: TGTGCCAGCAGTGTGAGGGTCTTGGAGACCCAGTACTTC. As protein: CASSVRVLETQYF. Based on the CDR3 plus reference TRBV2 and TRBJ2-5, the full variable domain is EPEVTQTPSHQVTQMGQEVILRCVPISNHLYFYWYRQILGQKVEFLVSFYNNEISEKSEIFDDQFSVERPDGSNFTLKIRSTKLEDSAMYFCASSVRVLETQYFGPGTRLLVL.

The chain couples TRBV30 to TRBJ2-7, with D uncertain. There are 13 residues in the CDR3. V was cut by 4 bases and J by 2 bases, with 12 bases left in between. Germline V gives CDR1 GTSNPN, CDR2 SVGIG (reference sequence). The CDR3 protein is CAWTRLGTYEQYF. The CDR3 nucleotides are TGTGCCTGGACGAGGTTGGGTACCTACGAGCAGTACTTC. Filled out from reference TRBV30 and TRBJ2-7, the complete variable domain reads SQTIHQWPATLVQPVGSPLSLECTVEGTSNPNLYWYRQAAGRGLQLLFYSVGIGQISSEVPQNLSASRPQDRQFILSSKKLLLSDSGFYLCAWTRLGTYEQYFGPGTRLTVT.

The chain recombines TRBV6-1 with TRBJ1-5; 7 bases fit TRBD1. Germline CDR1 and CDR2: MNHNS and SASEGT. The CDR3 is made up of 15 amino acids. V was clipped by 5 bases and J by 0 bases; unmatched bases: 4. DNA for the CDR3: TGTGCCAGCAGTTTGGGACAGAATAGCAATCAGCCCCAGCATTTT. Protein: CASSLGQNSNQPQHF.

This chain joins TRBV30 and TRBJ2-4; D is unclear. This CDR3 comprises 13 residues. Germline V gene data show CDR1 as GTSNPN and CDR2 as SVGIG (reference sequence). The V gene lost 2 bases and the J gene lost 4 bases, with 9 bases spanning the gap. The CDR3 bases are TGTGCCTGGAGTCCTCTCCCTAAAAACATTCAGTACTTC. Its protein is CAWSPLPKNIQYF. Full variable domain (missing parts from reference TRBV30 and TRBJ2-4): SQTIHQWPATLVQPVGSPLSLECTVEGTSNPNLYWYRQAAGRGLQLLFYSVGIGQISSEVPQNLSASRPQDRQFILSSKKLLLSDSGFYLCAWSPLPKNIQYFGAGTRLSVL.

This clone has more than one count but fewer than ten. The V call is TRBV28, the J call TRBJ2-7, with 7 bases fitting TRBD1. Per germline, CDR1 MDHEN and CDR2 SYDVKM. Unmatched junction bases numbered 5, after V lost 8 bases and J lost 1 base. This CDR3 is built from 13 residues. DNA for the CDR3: TGTGCCAGCTTAGACAGGGTTTCCTACGAGCAGTACTTC. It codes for CASLDRVSYEQYF.

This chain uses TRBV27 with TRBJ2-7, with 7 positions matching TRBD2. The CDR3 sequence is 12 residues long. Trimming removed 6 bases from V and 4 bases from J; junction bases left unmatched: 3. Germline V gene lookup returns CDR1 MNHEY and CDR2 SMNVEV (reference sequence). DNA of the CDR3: TGTGCCAGCAGGACTAGCTTATACGAGCAGTACTTC. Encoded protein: CASRTSLYEQYF.

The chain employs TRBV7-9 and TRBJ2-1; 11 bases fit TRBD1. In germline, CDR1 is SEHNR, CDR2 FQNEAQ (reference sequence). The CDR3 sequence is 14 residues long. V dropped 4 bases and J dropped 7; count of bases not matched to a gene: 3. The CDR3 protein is CASSWGTGGNEQFF. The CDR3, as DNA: TGTGCCAGCAGCTGGGGGACAGGGGGGAATGAGCAGTTCTTC. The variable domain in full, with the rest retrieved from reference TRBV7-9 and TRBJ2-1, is DTGVSQNPRHKITKRGQNVTFRCDPISEHNRLYWYRQTLGQGPEFLTYFQNEAQLEKSRLLSDRFSAERPKGSFSTLEIQRTEQGDSAMYLCASSWGTGGNEQFFGPGTRLTVL.

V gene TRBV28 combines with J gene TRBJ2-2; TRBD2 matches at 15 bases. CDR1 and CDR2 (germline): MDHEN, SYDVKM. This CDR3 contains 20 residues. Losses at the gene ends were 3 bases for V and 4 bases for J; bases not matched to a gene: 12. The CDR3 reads CASSFRLGLAGGASTGELFF. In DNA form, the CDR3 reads TGTGCCAGCAGTTTCAGGTTGGGACTAGCGGGAGGTGCAAGCACCGGGGAGCTGTTTTTT.

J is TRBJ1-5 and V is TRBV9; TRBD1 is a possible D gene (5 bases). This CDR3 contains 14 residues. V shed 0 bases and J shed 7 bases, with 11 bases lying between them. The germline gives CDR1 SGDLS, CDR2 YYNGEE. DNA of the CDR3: TGTGCCAGCAGCGTAGAAGACCAGGGACAGCCCCAGCATTTT. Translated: CASSVEDQGQPQHF.

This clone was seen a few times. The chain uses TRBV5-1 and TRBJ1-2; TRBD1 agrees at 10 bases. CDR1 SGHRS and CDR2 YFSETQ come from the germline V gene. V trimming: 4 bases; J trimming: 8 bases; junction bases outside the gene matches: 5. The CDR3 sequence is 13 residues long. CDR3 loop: CASSAGQGRGYTF. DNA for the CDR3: TGCGCCAGCAGCGCGGGACAGGGGAGAGGCTACACCTTC.

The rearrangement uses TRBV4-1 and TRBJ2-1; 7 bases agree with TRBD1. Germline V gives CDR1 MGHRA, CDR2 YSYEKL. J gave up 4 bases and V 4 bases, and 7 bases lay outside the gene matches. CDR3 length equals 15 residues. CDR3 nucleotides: TGCGCCAGCAGCCCGACAGGGCTCCCTTACAATGAGCAGTTCTTC. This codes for CASSPTGLPYNEQFF.

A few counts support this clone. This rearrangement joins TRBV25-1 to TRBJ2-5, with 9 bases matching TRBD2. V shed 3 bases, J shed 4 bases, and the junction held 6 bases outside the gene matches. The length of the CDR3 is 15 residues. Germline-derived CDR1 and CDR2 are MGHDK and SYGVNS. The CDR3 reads CASSEGTSRGETQYF. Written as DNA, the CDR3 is TGTGCCAGCAGTGAGGGGACTAGCAGGGGAGAGACCCAGTACTTC.

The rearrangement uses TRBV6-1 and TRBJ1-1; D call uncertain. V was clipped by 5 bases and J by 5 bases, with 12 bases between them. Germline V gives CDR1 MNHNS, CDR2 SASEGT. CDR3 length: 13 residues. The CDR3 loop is CASSYTGRTEAFF. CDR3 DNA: TGTGCCAGCAGTTATACGGGGAGGACTGAAGCTTTCTTT.

CDR3 loop: CASRDRGITYGYTF. The CDR3 coding sequence is TGTGCCAGCAGGGACAGGGGGATTACCTATGGCTACACCTTC. The gene calls are TRBV21-1 and TRBJ1-2; TRBD1, the table's D call, lacks a check against the DNA. TRBV21-1 is deemed a pseudogene. The CDR3 loop spans 14 amino acids.

CDR3 in amino acids: CASSSLGTVSTDTQYF. The CDR3 nucleotides are TGCGCCAGCAGCTCCCTTGGGACAGTGAGCACAGATACGCAGTATTTT. The chain combines TRBV5-1 with TRBJ2-3; 7 positions match TRBD1. Germline assignment: CDR1 SGHRS and CDR2 YFSETQ. V gave up 3 bases and J gave up 0 bases; unmatched junction bases: 7. The CDR3 has 16 amino acids.

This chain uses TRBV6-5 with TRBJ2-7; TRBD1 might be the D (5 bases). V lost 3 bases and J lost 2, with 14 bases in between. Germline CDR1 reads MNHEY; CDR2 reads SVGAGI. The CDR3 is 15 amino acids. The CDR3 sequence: CASSYGYDRTYEQYF. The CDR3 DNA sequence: TGTGCCAGCAGTTATGGGTACGACAGAACCTACGAGCAGTACTTC.

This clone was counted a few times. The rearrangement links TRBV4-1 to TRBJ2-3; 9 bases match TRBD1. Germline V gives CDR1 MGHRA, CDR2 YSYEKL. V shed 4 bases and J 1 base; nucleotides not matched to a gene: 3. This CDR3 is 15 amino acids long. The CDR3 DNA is TGCGCCAGCAGCCCCAGGACAGGGGGCACAGATACGCAGTATTTT. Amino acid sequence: CASSPRTGGTDTQYF.

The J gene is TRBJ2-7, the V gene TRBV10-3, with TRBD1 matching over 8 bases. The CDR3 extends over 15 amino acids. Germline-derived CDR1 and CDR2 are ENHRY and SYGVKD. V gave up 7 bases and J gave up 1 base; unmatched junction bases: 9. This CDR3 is CAINPGGMSSYEQYF. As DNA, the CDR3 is TGTGCCATCAACCCAGGGGGCATGTCGTCCTACGAGCAGTACTTC.

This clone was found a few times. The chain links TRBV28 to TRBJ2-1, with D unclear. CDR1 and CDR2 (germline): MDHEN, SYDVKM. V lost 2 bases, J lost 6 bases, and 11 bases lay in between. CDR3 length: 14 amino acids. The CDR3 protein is CASSLHSPPNEQFF. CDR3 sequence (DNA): TGTGCCAGCAGTTTACACAGCCCTCCCAATGAGCAGTTCTTC. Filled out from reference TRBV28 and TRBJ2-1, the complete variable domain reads DVKVTQSSRYLVKRTGEKVFLECVQDMDHENMFWYRQDPGLGLRLIYFSYDVKMKEKGDIPEGYSVSREKKERFSLILESASTNQTSMYLCASSLHSPPNEQFFGPGTRLTVL.